The clone carrying this T cell receptor beta chain came up a few times. The table came from immunoSEQ multiplex PCR; TCRdb's copy has only in-frame clones and leaves some out. The sample lists 48,000 or so clones; 94% were seen once. The data were taken from a study of OX40 agonist ivuxolimab in advanced cancers. Study-wide background: Hepatocellular carcinoma, melanoma, renal cell or head and neck cancer affected the dose-escalation patients.

Exclusion of a patient followed from autoimmune disease history or systemic immunosuppression. V lost 3 bases and J lost 6, with 6 bases in between. The CDR3 loop spans 12 amino acids. Germline loops: CDR1 SEHNR, CDR2 FQNEAQ (reference sequence). V usage is TRBV7-9 and J usage is TRBJ1-5, with unresolved D. This clonotype was sampled from an adult with an advanced solid tumor such as melanoma, head and neck, liver or kidney cancer. The sample was CD4+ or CD8+ T cells sorted from blood, taken in a trial of the OX40 agonist ivuxolimab. CDR3 residues: CASSFPGQPQHF. The CDR3 coding sequence is TGTGCCAGCAGCTTTCCCGGTCAGCCCCAGCATTTT.